A single sample is the source of the 7 T cell receptor beta chains below, sequenced in a study of regulatory T cells in long-lasting Graves disease. Sample time point: newly diagnosed GD, antithyroid drugs for less than 3 months. RNA extracted from PBMCs served as the sequencing template. In building TCR beta libraries, iRepertoire HTBI primers were used together with Arm-PCR of CDR3 regions. TCRdb used MiXCR to reprocess the multiplex PCR reads, holding one entry per CDR3 protein. The sample has approximately 210,000 distinct CDR3 sequences; around 19% are singletons. The sample here was peripheral blood mononuclear cells (PBMCs), taken at new diagnosis, from a patient treated with antithyroid drugs. The origin of the receptors is a female donor with Graves disease.

This clonotype was seen repeatedly, ten times or more. This chain links TRBV2 with TRBJ2-1; 14 bases agree with TRBD2. Germline V lookup: CDR1 SNHLY, CDR2 FYNNEI. V lost 4 bases and J lost 5; bases outside the gene matches: 1. The CDR3 has 15 residues. The CDR3: CASSGGLAGDNEQFF. Written as DNA, the CDR3 is TGTGCCAGCAGTGGGGGACTAGCGGGAGACAATGAGCAGTTCTTC.

The chain couples TRBV2 to TRBJ2-5; 14 bases agree with TRBD2. This CDR3 contains 19 residues. Germline V gene lookup returns CDR1 SNHLY and CDR2 FYNNEI. V shed 1 base and J 0 bases; nucleotides not matched to a gene: 7. The CDR3 spells CASSEDRMGLAGDQETQYF. For the CDR3, the DNA is TGTGCCAGCAGTGAAGACAGAATGGGACTAGCGGGAGACCAAGAGACCCAGTACTTC.

Note on this clonotype: A much more abundant neighbour one base away suggests this may be a read error. The J gene is TRBJ2-7, the V gene TRBV6-1; a weak D match, TRBD2 (5 bases). Germline CDR1 and CDR2: MNHNS and SASEGT. The length of the CDR3 is 12 residues. V lost 2 bases and J lost 7, with 9 bases in between. This CDR3 reads CASSETGWEQYF. In DNA form, the CDR3 reads TGTGCCAGCAGTGAAACGGGGTGGGAGCAGTACTTC.

This clonotype was found a few times. A single base separates this from a much larger clone, so it may be a read error. In nucleotides, the CDR3 is TGTGCCACCAGTGGAGCCGCCCGGGAGCTGTTTTTT. Its translation is CATSGAARELFF. V gene TRBV24-1 combines with J gene TRBJ2-2; D is unclear. This CDR3 contains 12 residues. The germline CDR1 and CDR2 sequences are KGHDR and SFDVKD. Deletions cut 5 bases from V and 9 bases from J, with 9 bases between.

This clonotype was seen repeatedly, ten times or more. CDR3 protein: CASTQGRRPNQPQHF. CDR3 in DNA: TGTGCCAGTACTCAGGGGAGAAGGCCTAATCAGCCCCAGCATTTT. The chain joins TRBV19 to TRBJ1-5; tentative D call: TRBD1 (6 bases). Trimming shortened V by 7 bases and J by 4 bases, and 17 bases separated the two germline ends. CDR1 is LNHDA, CDR2 SQIVND, per germline (reference sequence). The CDR3 consists of 15 residues. The full variable domain, completed using reference TRBV19 and TRBJ1-5, is DGGITQSPKYLFRKEGQNVTLSCEQNLNHDAMYWYRQDPGQGLRLIYYSQIVNDFQKGDIAEGYSVSREKKESFPLTVTSAQKNPTAFYLCASTQGRRPNQPQHFGDGTRLSIL.

This clonotype was seen ten or more times. The gene calls are TRBV5-1 and TRBJ2-5; D not resolved. V dropped 1 base and J dropped 7 bases, with 11 bases sitting between them. CDR1 SGHRS and CDR2 YFSETQ come from the germline V gene. The CDR3 is 13 amino acids. CDR3 protein: CASSLYAGTTQYF. The CDR3 nucleotides are TGCGCCAGCAGCTTGTACGCCGGCACGACCCAGTACTTC.

This clonotype was recorded a few times. The J gene is TRBJ1-4, the V gene TRBV5-8; D call uncertain. The CDR3 spans 14 residues. Germline V gives CDR1 SGHTS, CDR2 YDEGEE. V was cut by 3 bases and J by 3 bases, with 9 bases left in between. In DNA, the CDR3 is TGTGCCAGCAGCTCACGGCTTTCTAATGAAAAACTGTTTTTT. Translation: CASSSRLSNEKLFF.